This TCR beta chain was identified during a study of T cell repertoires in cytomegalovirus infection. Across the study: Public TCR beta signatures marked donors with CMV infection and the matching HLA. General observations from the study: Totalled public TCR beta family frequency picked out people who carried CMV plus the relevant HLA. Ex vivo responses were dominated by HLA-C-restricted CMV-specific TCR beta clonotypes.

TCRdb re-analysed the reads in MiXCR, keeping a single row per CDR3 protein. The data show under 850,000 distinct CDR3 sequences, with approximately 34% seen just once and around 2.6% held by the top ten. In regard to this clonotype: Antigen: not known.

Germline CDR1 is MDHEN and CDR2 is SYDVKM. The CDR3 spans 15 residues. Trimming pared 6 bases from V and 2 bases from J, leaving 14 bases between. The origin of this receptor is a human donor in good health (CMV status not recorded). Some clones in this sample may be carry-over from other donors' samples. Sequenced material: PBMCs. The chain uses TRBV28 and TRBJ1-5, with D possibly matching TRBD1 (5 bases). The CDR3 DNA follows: TGTGCCAGCAGATATCAGGGTCGTGGCAATCAGCCCCAGCATTTT. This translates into CASRYQGRGNQPQHF.